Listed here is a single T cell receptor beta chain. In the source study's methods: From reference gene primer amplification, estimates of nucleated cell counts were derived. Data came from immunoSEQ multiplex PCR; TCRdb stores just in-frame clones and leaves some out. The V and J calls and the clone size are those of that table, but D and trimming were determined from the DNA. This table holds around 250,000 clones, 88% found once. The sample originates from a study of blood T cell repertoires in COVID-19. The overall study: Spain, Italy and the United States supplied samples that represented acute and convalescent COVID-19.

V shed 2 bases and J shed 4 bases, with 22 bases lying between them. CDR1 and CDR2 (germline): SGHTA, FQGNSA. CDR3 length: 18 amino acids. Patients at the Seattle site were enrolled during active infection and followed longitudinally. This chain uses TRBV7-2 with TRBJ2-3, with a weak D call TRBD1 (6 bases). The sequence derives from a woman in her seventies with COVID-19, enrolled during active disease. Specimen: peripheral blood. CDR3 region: CASSLFLQSAGVADTQYF. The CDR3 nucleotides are TGTGCCAGCAGCTTATTTCTTCAGTCGGCAGGGGTTGCAGATACGCAGTATTTT. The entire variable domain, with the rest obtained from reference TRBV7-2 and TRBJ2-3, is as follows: GAGVSQSPSNKVTEKGKDVELRCDPISGHTALYWYRQSLGQGLEFLIYFQGNSAPDKSGLPSDRFSAERTGGSVSTLTIQRTQQEDSAVYLCASSLFLQSAGVADTQYFGPGTRLTVL.